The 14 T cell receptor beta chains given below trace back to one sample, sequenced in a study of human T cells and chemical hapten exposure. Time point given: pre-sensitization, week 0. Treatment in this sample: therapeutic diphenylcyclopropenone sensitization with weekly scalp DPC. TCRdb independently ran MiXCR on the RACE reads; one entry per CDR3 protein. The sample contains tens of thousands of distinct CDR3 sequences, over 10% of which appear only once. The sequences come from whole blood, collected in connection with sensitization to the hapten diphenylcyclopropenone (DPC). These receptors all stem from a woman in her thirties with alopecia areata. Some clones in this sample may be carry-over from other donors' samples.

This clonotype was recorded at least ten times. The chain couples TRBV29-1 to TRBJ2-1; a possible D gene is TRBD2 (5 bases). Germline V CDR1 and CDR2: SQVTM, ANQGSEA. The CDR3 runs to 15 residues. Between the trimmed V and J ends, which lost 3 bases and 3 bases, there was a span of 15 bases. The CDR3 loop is CSVDEDSKLYNEQFF. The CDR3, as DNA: TGCAGCGTTGACGAGGACTCAAAGCTCTACAATGAGCAGTTCTTC.

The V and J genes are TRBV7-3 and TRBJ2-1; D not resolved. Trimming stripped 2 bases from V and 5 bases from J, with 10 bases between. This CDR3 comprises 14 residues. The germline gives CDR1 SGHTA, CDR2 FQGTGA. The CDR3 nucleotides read TGTGCCAGCAGCTTAGCAGCCTCGAACAATGAGCAGTTCTTC. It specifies CASSLAASNNEQFF.

The CDR3 sequence: CASRGSGARGVGYTF. CDR3 nucleotides: TGCGCCAGCAGGGGCTCGGGGGCCCGCGGAGTTGGCTACACCTTC. The rearrangement uses TRBV5-1 and TRBJ1-2; D possibly corresponds to TRBD1 (6 bases). Trimming left V 5 bases short and J 7 bases short, with 21 bases between. CDR3 length equals 15 residues. Germline assignment: CDR1 SGHRS and CDR2 YFSETQ.

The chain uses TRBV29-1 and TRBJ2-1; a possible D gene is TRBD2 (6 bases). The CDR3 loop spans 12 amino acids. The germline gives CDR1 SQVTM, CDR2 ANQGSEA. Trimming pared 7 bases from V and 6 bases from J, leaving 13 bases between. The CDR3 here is CSGLEGINEQFF. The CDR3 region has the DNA TGCAGCGGATTGGAGGGAATCAATGAGCAGTTCTTC.

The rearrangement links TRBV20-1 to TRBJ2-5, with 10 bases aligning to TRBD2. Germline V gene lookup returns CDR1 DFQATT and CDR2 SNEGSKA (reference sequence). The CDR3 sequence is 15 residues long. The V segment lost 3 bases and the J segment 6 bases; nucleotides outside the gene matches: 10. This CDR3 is CSARGGSGREKTQYF. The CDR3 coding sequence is TGCAGTGCTAGGGGAGGAAGCGGGAGGGAGAAGACCCAGTACTTC.

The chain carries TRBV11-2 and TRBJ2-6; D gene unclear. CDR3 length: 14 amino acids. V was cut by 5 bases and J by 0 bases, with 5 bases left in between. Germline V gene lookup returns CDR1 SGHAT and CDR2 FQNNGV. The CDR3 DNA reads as TGTGCCAGCAGCCCCGCCTCTGGGGCCAACGTCCTGACTTTC. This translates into CASSPASGANVLTF.

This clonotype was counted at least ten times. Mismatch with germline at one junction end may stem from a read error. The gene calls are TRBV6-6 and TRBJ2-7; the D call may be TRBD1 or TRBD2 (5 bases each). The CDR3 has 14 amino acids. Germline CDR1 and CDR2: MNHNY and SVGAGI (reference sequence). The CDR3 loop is CASSDSGPPYEQYF. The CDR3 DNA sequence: TGTGCCAGCAGTGACTCGGGACCACCCTACGAGCAGTACTTC.

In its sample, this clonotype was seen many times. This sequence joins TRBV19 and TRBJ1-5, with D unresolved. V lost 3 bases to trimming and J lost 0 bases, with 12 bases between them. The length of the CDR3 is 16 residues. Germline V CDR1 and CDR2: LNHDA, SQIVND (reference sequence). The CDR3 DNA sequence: TGTGCCAGTAGTATCCCACAGTCTTATAGCAATCAGCCCCAGCATTTT. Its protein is CASSIPQSYSNQPQHF.

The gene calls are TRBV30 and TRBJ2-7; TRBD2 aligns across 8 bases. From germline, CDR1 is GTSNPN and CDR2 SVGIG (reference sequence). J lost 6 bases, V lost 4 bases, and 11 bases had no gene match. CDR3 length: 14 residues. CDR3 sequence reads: CAWKRTGGPGEQYF. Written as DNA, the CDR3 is TGTGCCTGGAAAAGGACGGGAGGGCCGGGCGAGCAGTACTTC.

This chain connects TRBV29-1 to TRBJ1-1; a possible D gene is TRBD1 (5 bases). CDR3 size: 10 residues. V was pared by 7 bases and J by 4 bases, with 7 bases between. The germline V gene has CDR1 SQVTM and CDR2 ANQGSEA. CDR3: CSGRGTEAFF. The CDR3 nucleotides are TGCAGCGGTAGGGGCACTGAAGCTTTCTTT.

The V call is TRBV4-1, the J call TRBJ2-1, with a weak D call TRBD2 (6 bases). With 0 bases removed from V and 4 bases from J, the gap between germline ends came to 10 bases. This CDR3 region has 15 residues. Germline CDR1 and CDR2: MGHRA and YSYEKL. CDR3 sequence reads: CASSQDGRGYNEQFF. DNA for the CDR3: TGCGCCAGCAGCCAAGATGGGCGGGGATACAATGAGCAGTTCTTC.

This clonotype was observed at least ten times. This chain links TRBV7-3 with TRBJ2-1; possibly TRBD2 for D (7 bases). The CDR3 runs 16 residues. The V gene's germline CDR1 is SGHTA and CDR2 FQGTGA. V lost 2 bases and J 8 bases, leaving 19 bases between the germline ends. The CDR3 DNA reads TGTGCCAGCAGCTTATACAGCGGGACATTGGAAGATGAGCAGTTCTTC. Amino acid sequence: CASSLYSGTLEDEQFF.

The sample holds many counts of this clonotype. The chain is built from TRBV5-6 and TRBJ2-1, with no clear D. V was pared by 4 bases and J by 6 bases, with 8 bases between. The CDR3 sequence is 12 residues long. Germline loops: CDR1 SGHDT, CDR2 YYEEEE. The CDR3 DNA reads TGTGCCAGCAGCCCACAAGGCAATGAGCAGTTCTTC. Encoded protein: CASSPQGNEQFF.

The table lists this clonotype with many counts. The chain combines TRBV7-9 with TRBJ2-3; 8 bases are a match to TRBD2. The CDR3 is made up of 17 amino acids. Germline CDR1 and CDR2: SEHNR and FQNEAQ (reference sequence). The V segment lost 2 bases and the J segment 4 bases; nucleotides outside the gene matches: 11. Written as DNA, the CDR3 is TGTGCCAGCAGCTTACCTCGAGGAAGCGGGGGCTCAGATACGCAGTATTTT. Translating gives CASSLPRGSGGSDTQYF.